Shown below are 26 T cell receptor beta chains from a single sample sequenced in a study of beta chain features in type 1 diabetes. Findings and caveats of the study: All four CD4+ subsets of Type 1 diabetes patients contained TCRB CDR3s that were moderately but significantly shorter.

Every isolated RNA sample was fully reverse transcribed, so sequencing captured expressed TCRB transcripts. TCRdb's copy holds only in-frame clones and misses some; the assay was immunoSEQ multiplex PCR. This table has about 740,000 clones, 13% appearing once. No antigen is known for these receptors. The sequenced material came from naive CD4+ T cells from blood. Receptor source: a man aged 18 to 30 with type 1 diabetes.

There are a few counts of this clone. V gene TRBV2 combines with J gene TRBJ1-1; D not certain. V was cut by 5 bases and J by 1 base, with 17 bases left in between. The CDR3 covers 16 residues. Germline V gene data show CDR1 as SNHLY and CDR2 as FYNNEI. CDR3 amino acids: CASSWGRRERNTEAFF. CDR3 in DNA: TGTGCCAGCAGTTGGGGTAGGAGGGAGAGGAACACTGAAGCTTTCTTT.

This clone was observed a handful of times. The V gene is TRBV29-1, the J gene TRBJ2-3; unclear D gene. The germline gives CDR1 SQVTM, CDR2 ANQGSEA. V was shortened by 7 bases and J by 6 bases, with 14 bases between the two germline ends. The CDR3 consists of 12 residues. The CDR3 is CSAENLLDTQYF. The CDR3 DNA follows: TGCAGCGCCGAAAACTTATTGGATACGCAGTATTTT.

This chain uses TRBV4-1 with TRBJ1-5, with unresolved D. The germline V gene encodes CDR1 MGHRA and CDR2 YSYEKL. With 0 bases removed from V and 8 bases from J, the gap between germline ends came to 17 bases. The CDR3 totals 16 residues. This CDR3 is CASSQEVSDGGKPQHF. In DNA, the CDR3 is TGCGCCAGCAGCCAAGAGGTCTCCGACGGTGGCAAGCCCCAGCATTTT.

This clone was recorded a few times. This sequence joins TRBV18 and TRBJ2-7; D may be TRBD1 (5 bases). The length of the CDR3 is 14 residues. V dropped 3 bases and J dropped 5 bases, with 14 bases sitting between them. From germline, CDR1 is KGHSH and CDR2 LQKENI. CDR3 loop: CASSPQGRAHEQYF. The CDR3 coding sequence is TGTGCCAGCTCACCTCAGGGCAGGGCCCACGAGCAGTACTTC.

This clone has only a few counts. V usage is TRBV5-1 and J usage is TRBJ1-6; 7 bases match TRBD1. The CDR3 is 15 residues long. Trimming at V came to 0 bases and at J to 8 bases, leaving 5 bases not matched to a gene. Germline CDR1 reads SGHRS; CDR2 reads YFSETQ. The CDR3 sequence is CASSLGGTEDSPLHF. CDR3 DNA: TGCGCCAGCAGCTTGGGAGGGACAGAGGATTCACCCCTCCACTTT.

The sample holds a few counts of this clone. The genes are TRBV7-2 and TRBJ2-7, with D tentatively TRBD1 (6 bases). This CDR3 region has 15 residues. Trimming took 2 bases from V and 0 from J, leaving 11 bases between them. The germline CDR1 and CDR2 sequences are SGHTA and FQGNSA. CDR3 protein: CASSLQGIDSYEQYF. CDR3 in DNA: TGTGCCAGCAGCTTACAGGGGATAGACTCCTACGAGCAGTACTTC.

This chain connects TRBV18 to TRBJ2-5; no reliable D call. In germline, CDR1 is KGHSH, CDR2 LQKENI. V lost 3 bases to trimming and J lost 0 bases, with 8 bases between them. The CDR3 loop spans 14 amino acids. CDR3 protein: CASSPAANQETQYF. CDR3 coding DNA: TGTGCCAGCTCACCCGCCGCGAACCAAGAGACCCAGTACTTC.

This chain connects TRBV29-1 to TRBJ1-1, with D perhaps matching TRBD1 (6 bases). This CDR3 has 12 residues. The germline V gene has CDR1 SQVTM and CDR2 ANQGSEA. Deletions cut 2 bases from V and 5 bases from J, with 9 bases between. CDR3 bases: TGCAGCGTTGAAAGGGGGACGACTGAAGCTTTCTTT. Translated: CSVERGTTEAFF.

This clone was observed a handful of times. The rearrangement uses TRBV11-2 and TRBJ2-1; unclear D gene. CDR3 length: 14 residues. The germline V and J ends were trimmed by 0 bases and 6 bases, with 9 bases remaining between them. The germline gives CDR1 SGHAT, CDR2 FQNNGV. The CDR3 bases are TGTGCCAGCAGCTTAGATCGTTGGGGCAATGAGCAGTTCTTC. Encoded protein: CASSLDRWGNEQFF.

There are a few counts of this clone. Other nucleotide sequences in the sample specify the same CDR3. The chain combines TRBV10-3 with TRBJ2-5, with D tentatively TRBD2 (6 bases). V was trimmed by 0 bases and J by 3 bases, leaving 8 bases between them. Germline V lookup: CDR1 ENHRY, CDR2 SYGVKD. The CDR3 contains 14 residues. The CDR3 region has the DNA TGTGCCATCAGTGAGTCGGGCGGGGAAGAGACCCAGTACTTC. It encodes CAISESGGEETQYF.

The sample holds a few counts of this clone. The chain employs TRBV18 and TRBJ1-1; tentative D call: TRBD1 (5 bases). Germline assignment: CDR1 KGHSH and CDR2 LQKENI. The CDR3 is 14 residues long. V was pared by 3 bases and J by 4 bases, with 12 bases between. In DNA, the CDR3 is TGTGCCAGCTCACCCCAGGGTAGTAGCACTGAAGCTTTCTTT. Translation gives CASSPQGSSTEAFF.

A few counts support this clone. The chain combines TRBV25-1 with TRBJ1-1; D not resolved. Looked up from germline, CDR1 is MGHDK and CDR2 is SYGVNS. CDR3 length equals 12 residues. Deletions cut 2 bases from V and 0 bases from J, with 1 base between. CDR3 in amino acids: CASSELNTEAFF. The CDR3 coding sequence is TGTGCCAGCAGTGAACTGAACACTGAAGCTTTCTTT.

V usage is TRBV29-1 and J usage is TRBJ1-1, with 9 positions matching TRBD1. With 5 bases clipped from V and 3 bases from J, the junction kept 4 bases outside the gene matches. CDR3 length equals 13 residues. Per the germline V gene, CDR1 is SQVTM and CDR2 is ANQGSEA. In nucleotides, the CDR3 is TGCAGCGTTAACAGGGGGCAGGACACTGAAGCTTTCTTT. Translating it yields CSVNRGQDTEAFF.

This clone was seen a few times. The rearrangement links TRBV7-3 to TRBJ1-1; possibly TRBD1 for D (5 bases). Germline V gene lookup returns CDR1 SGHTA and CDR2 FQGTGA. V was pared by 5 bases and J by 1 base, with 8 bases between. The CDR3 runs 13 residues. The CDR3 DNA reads TGTGCCAGCAGCCGACAGCAGAACACTGAAGCTTTCTTT. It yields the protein CASSRQQNTEAFF.

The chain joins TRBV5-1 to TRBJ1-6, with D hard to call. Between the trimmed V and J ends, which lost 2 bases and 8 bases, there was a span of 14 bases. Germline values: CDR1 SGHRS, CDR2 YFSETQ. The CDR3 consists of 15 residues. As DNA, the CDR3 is TGCGCCAGCAGCTTCAGTGAATCATGGGATTCACCCCTCCACTTT. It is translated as CASSFSESWDSPLHF. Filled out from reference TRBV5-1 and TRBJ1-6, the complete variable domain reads KAGVTQTPRYLIKTRGQQVTLSCSPISGHRSVSWYQQTPGQGLQFLFEYFSETQRNKGNFPGRFSGRQFSNSRSEMNVSTLELGDSALYLCASSFSESWDSPLHFGNGTRLTVT.

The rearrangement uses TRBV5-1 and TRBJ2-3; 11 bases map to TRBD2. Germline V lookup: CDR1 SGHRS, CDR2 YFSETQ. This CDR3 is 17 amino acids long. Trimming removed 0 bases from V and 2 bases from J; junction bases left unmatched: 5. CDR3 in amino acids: CASSLAGTSGITDTQYF. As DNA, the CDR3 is TGCGCCAGCAGCTTGGCCGGGACTAGCGGAATCACAGATACGCAGTATTTT.

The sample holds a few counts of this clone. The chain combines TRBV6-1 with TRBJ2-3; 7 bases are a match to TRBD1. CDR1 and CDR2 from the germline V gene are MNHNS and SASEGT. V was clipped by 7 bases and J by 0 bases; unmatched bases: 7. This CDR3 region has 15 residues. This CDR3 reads CASMVDRVSTDTQYF. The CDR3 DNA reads TGTGCCAGCATGGTAGACAGGGTTAGCACAGATACGCAGTATTTT.

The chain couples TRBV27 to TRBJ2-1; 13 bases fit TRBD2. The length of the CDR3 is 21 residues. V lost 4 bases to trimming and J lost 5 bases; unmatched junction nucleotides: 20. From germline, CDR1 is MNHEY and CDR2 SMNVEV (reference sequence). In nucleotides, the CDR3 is TGTGCCAGCAGTTCAGGACAGGGGAAGTTGCTACTAGCGGGGGGGCACAATGAGCAGTTCTTC. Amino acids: CASSSGQGKLLLAGGHNEQFF.

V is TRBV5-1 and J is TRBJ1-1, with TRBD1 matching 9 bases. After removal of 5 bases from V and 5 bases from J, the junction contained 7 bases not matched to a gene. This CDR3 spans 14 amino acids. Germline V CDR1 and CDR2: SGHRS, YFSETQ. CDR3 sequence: CASRWGQGGTEAFF. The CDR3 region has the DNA TGCGCCAGCAGGTGGGGACAGGGTGGGACTGAAGCTTTCTTT. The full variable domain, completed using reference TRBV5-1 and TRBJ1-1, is KAGVTQTPRYLIKTRGQQVTLSCSPISGHRSVSWYQQTPGQGLQFLFEYFSETQRNKGNFPGRFSGRQFSNSRSEMNVSTLELGDSALYLCASRWGQGGTEAFFGQGTRLTVV.

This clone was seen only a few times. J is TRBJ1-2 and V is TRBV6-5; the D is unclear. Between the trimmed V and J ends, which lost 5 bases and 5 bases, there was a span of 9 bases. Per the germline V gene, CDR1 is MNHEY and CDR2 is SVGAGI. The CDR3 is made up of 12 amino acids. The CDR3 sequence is CASSKTTYGYTF. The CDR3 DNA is TGTGCCAGCAGTAAAACGACTTATGGCTACACCTTC.

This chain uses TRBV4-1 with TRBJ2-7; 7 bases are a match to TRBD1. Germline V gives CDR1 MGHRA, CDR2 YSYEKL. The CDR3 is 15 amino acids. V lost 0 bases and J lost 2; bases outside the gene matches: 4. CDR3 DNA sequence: TGCGCCAGCAGCCAAGATCTGGGACAGACCTACGAGCAGTACTTC. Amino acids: CASSQDLGQTYEQYF.

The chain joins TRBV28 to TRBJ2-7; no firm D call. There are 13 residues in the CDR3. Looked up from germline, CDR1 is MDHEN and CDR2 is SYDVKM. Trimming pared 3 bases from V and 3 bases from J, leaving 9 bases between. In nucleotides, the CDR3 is TGTGCCAGCAGTTTGCAGGATTTCTACGAGCAGTACTTC. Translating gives CASSLQDFYEQYF.

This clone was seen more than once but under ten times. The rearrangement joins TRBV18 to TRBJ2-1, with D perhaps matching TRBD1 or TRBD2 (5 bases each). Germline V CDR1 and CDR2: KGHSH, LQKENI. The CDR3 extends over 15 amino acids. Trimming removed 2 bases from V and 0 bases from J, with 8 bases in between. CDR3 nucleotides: TGTGCCAGCTCACCAGAGGGGTCCTCCTACAATGAGCAGTTCTTC. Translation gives CASSPEGSSYNEQFF.

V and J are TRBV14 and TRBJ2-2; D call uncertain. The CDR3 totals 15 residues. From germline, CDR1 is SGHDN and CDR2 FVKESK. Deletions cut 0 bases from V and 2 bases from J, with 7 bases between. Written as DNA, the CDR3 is TGTGCCAGCAGCCAAGATCTCGGCAACACCGGGGAGCTGTTTTTT. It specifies CASSQDLGNTGELFF.

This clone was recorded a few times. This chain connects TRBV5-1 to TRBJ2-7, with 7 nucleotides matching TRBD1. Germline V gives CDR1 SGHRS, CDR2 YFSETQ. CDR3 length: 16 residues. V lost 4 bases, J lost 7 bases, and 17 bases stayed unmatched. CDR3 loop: CASSLRTDRVGTEQYF. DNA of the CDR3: TGCGCCAGCAGCCTACGGACTGACAGGGTTGGTACGGAGCAGTACTTC.

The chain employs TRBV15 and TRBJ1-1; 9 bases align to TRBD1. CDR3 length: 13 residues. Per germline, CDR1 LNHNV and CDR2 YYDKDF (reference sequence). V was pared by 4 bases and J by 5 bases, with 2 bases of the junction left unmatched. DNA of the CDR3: TGTGCCACCAGCACCGGACAGGGGACTGAAGCTTTCTTT. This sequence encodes CATSTGQGTEAFF.